These 18 T cell receptor beta chains were all obtained from the same sample, sequenced in a study of early stage breast cancer tumors (dated by TCRdb to about 2017). Library preparation employed the immunoSEQ multiplex PCR assay. This immuneACCESS table, as held by TCRdb, lists in-frame sequences with V and J called but not all clones. Of the missing ones, under half trace to an unresolved V gene in checked studies; the others have no known cause. Counted in this sample were about 72,000 clones; around 85% of them appeared once. The top ten clonotypes cover 3% to 3.5% of the sample. The source material was blood. The receptors shown here come from a person between 60 and 69 years old with breast cancer.

The chain combines TRBV7-9 with TRBJ2-3; D not certain. V was pared by 6 bases and J by 0 bases, with 10 bases between. There are 14 residues in the CDR3. Germline-derived CDR1 and CDR2 are SEHNR and FQNEAQ (reference sequence). The CDR3, as DNA: TGTGCCAGCAGTCCCGTTACTAGCACAGATACGCAGTATTTT. It codes for CASSPVTSTDTQYF.

This chain connects TRBV6-6 to TRBJ1-4; possible D gene TRBD1, 5 bases. CDR3 size: 16 residues. Trimming removed 5 bases at V and 6 bases at J, with 19 bases between. Germline V gene sequence: CDR1 MNHNY, CDR2 SVGAGI (reference sequence). In DNA, the CDR3 is TGTGCCAGCAGTAATGCGGGACGGGAGGCGGATGAAAAACTGTTTTTT. The encoded protein is CASSNAGREADEKLFF.

The rearrangement links TRBV29-1 to TRBJ1-1, with 7 bases lining up with TRBD1. In germline, CDR1 is SQVTM, CDR2 ANQGSEA. V dropped 5 bases and J dropped 1; count of bases not matched to a gene: 4. CDR3 length equals 13 residues. In nucleotides, the CDR3 is TGCAGCGTTTGGGACAGTTCGAACACTGAAGCTTTCTTT. It specifies CSVWDSSNTEAFF.

The gene calls are TRBV30 and TRBJ1-4; D remains unclear. The CDR3 consists of 12 residues. V lost 7 bases and J lost 8, with 14 bases in between. CDR1 is GTSNPN and CDR2 is SVGIG in the germline V gene (reference sequence). The CDR3 protein is CAFSVLEEKLFF. As DNA, the CDR3 is TGTGCCTTTTCAGTGTTAGAGGAAAAACTGTTTTTT.

V usage is TRBV13 and J usage is TRBJ2-5; D is unresolved. Trimming took 3 bases from V and 2 from J, leaving 7 bases between them. The CDR3 totals 13 residues. The germline gives CDR1 PRHDT, CDR2 FYEKMQ (reference sequence). For the CDR3, the DNA is TGTGCCAGCAGCTTCCGCAGTCAAGAGACCCAGTACTTC. Translation: CASSFRSQETQYF.

This rearrangement joins TRBV7-8 to TRBJ2-2; 7 positions match TRBD2. Germline CDR1 and CDR2: SGHVS and FQNEAQ. J gave up 2 bases and V 5 bases, and 11 bases lay outside the gene matches. This CDR3 spans 17 amino acids. CDR3 nucleotides: TGTGCCAGCAGCCTGCGGGCGGGAGAGAGAAACACCGGGGAGCTGTTTTTT. It specifies CASSLRAGERNTGELFF. Full variable domain (remainder filled in from reference TRBV7-8 and TRBJ2-2): GAGVSQSPRYKVAKRGQDVALRCDPISGHVSLFWYQQALGQGPEFLTYFQNEAQLDKSGLPSDRFFAERPEGSVSTLKIQRTQQEDSAVYLCASSLRAGERNTGELFFGEGSRLTVL.

A few counts support this clone. This rearrangement joins TRBV10-3 to TRBJ1-4; TRBD1 agrees at 9 bases. Germline-derived CDR1 and CDR2 are ENHRY and SYGVKD. The CDR3 runs to 14 residues. V dropped 0 bases and J dropped 10; count of bases not matched to a gene: 3. The CDR3 nucleotides are TGTGCCATCAGTGAGTCGAAGGACAGGGGAAAACTGTTTTTT. Amino acids: CAISESKDRGKLFF.

The chain has TRBV11-3 and TRBJ2-7; 10 bases align to TRBD1. The CDR3 length is 15 residues. Per germline, CDR1 SGHNT and CDR2 YENEEA. V lost 0 bases and J lost 5; bases outside the gene matches: 4. CDR3 DNA sequence: TGTGCCAGCAGCTTAGACGGGACAGGGGCTCACGAGCAGTACTTC. Translated: CASSLDGTGAHEQYF.

This clone occurred once. This chain links TRBV2 with TRBJ2-3; no firm D call. From germline, CDR1 is SNHLY and CDR2 FYNNEI. Trimming removed 0 bases from V and 0 bases from J, with 10 bases in between. This CDR3 has 16 amino acids. CDR3: CASSEARNISTDTQYF. Written as DNA, the CDR3 is TGTGCCAGCAGTGAAGCGCGCAACATAAGCACAGATACGCAGTATTTT.

This clone was seen once. V and J are TRBV13 and TRBJ2-7; 11 bases align to TRBD2. V shed 4 bases and J 3 bases; nucleotides not matched to a gene: 5. This CDR3 contains 15 residues. The germline gives CDR1 PRHDT, CDR2 FYEKMQ (reference sequence). The CDR3 spells CASSWGLAALYEQYF. CDR3 nucleotide sequence: TGTGCCAGCAGCTGGGGACTAGCGGCACTCTACGAGCAGTACTTC.

The genes are TRBV5-6 and TRBJ2-1; D remains ambiguous. This CDR3 region has 12 residues. The V end was cut by 0 bases, the J end by 12 bases, with 10 bases between. The germline V gene encodes CDR1 SGHDT and CDR2 YYEEEE. The CDR3 is CASSLASERQFF. Here the CDR3 DNA reads TGTGCCAGCAGCTTGGCTTCTGAACGGCAGTTCTTC.

This clone appeared a single time. The chain uses TRBV6-1 and TRBJ2-5; D is possibly TRBD1 (6 bases). Germline CDR1 is MNHNS and CDR2 is SASEGT. The CDR3 is 15 residues long. Trimming left V 7 bases short and J 5 bases short, with 20 bases between. The CDR3 protein is CASTKTGRESETQYF. DNA for the CDR3: TGTGCCAGCACGAAAACAGGGCGAGAGTCGGAGACCCAGTACTTC.

This clone appeared a few times. The chain combines TRBV10-3 with TRBJ2-7, with D possibly being TRBD2 (5 bases). The CDR3 sequence is 14 residues long. Trimming left V 3 bases short and J 0 bases short, with 9 bases between. Looked up from germline, CDR1 is ENHRY and CDR2 is SYGVKD. The CDR3 is CAISDPGISYEQYF. DNA for the CDR3: TGTGCCATCAGTGATCCCGGGATCTCCTACGAGCAGTACTTC.

This chain joins TRBV11-3 and TRBJ1-6; TRBD1 is a possible D gene (5 bases). Per germline, CDR1 SGHNT and CDR2 YENEEA. The CDR3 has 13 amino acids. The ends were cut back, 5 bases at V and 9 bases at J, with 11 bases in the middle. The CDR3 nucleotides are TGTGCCAGCAGCCGGACGGGGACTTCACCCCTCCACTTT. Amino acid sequence: CASSRTGTSPLHF.

The rearrangement uses TRBV7-9 and TRBJ1-4; D is ambiguous. V dropped 6 bases and J dropped 0 bases, with 8 bases sitting between them. This CDR3 has 14 amino acids. Germline V gene lookup returns CDR1 SEHNR and CDR2 FQNEAQ (reference sequence). CDR3 nucleotide sequence: TGTGCCAGCAGAATGATCTCAACTAATGAAAAACTGTTTTTT. As protein: CASRMISTNEKLFF. The full variable domain, rest sourced from reference TRBV7-9 and TRBJ1-4, is DTGVSQNPRHKITKRGQNVTFRCDPISEHNRLYWYRQTLGQGPEFLTYFQNEAQLEKSRLLSDRFSAERPKGSFSTLEIQRTEQGDSAMYLCASRMISTNEKLFFGSGTQLSVL.

The chain couples TRBV7-9 to TRBJ2-7; TRBD1 agrees at 7 bases. V lost 5 bases to trimming and J lost 5 bases; unmatched junction nucleotides: 9. Germline V gene data show CDR1 as SEHNR and CDR2 as FQNEAQ (reference sequence). The CDR3 consists of 14 residues. The CDR3: CASSRDRALHEQYF. The CDR3 DNA follows: TGTGCCAGCAGCCGCGACAGGGCTCTCCACGAGCAGTACTTC. The full variable domain, rest sourced from reference TRBV7-9 and TRBJ2-7, is DTGVSQNPRHKITKRGQNVTFRCDPISEHNRLYWYRQTLGQGPEFLTYFQNEAQLEKSRLLSDRFSAERPKGSFSTLEIQRTEQGDSAMYLCASSRDRALHEQYFGPGTRLTVT.

This clone was recorded a few times. This chain joins TRBV19 and TRBJ1-2, with TRBD1 identical over 7 bases. CDR3 length equals 15 residues. Germline V gene lookup returns CDR1 LNHDA and CDR2 SQIVND (reference sequence). V dropped 7 bases and J dropped 3; count of bases not matched to a gene: 11. The DNA of the CDR3 is TGTGCCAGTACCCCAGCGATCGACAGGGACTATGGCTACACCTTC. Protein sequence: CASTPAIDRDYGYTF.

V is TRBV6-1 and J is TRBJ2-3; D is ambiguous. The CDR3 length is 14 residues. Germline V gives CDR1 MNHNS, CDR2 SASEGT. V shed 4 bases and J shed 4 bases, with 12 bases lying between them. CDR3 DNA: TGTGCCAGCAGTGGGGCCTCGAGAGCAGATACGCAGTATTTT. Protein sequence: CASSGASRADTQYF.